This T cell receptor beta chain was sequenced during a study of T cells after yellow fever vaccination. General study results and limits: Sorted repertoires could include abundant contaminating clonotypes from bulk cells.

This clonotype has ten or more counts. What it binds is not known. In making TCR cDNA, 5'RACE template switching added a universal primer site and UMIs to it. TCRdb called the 5' RACE reads again in MiXCR, with one record for every CDR3 protein. Of about 110,000 distinct CDR3 sequences listed, 8.4% are singletons. Sequenced here: CD8+ T cells sorted from PBMCs, sampled 45 days after the yellow fever booster vaccination. This TCR derives from a man younger than 45 who received the YFV17D yellow fever vaccine.

The chain's CDR3 is CASSEGSDTQYF. CDR3 nucleotide sequence: TGTGCCAGCAGTGAGGGGTCCGATACGCAGTATTTT. The V call is TRBV7-6, the J call TRBJ2-3, with D perhaps TRBD1 or TRBD2 (5 bases each). Germline assignment: CDR1 SGHVS and CDR2 FNYEAQ. Deletions cut 6 bases from V and 6 bases from J, with 10 bases between. The CDR3 length is 12 residues.